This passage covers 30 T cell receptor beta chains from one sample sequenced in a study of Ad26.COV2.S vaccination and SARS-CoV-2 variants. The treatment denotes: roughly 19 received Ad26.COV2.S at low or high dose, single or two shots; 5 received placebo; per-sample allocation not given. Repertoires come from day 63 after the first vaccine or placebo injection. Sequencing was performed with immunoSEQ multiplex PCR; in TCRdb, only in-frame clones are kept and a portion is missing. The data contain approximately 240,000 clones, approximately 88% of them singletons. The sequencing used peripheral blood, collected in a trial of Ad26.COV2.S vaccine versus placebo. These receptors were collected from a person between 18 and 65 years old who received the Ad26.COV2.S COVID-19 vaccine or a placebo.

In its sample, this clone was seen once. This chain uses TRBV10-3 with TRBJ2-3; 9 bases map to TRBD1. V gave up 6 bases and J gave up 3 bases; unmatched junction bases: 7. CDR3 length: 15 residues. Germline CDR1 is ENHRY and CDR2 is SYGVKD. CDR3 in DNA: TGTGCCATCAGCCGGACAGGGGAAGGGACAGATACGCAGTATTTT. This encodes CAISRTGEGTDTQYF.

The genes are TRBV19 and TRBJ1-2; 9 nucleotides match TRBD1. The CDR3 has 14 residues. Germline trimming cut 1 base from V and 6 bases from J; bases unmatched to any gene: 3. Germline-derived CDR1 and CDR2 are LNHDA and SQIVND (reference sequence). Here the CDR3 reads CASSIAGTGNGYTF. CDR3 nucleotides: TGTGCCAGTAGTATAGCGGGGACAGGGAATGGCTACACCTTC.

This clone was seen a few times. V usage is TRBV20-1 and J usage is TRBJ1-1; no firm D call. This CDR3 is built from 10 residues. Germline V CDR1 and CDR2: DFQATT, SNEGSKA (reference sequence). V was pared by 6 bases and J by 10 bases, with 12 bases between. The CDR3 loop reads CSAVHPVAFF. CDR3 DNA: TGCAGTGCCGTTCACCCAGTAGCTTTCTTT.

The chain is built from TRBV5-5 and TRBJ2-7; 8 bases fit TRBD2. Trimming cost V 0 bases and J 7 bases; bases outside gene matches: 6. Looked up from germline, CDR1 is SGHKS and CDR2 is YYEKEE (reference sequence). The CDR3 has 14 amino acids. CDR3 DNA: TGTGCCAGCAGCTTGGCCGAGCGGGGGAGGGAGCAGTACTTC. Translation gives CASSLAERGREQYF.

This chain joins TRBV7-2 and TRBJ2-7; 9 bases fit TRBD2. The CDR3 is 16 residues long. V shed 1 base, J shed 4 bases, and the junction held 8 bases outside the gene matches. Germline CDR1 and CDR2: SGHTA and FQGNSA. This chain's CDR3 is CASSLDRGGRAYEQYF. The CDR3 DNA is TGTGCCAGCAGCTTAGATCGGGGCGGGAGGGCGTACGAGCAGTACTTC.

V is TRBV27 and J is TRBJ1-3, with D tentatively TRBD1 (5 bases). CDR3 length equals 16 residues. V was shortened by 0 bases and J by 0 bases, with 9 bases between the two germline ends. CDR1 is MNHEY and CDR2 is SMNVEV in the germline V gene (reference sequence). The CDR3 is CASSLSGVLSGNTIYF. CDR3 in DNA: TGTGCCAGCAGTTTATCAGGGGTCCTCTCTGGAAACACCATATATTTT.

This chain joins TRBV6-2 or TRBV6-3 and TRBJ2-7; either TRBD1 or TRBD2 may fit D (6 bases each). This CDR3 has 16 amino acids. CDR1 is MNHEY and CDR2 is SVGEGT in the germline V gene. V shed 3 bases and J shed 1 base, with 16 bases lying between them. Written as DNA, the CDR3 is TGTGCCAGCAGTTATTCTACAGGGACTTTGTCCTACGAGCAGTACTTC. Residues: CASSYSTGTLSYEQYF.

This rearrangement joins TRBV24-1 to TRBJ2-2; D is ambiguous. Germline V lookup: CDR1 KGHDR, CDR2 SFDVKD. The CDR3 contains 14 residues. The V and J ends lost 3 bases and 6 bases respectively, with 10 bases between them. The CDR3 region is CATSDPGASGELFF. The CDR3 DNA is TGTGCCACCAGTGATCCCGGCGCGTCCGGGGAGCTGTTTTTT.

CDR3 coding DNA: TGTGCCAGCAGCTTAGGAGGTAGTAACTATGGCTACACCTTC. Protein: CASSLGGSNYGYTF. The rearrangement joins TRBV7-2 to TRBJ1-2; D remains unclear. CDR1 and CDR2 (germline): SGHTA, FQGNSA. This CDR3 is built from 14 residues. Trimming removed 1 base at V and 1 base at J, with 7 bases between. The complete variable domain, with remaining parts taken from reference TRBV7-2 and TRBJ1-2, reads GAGVSQSPSNKVTEKGKDVELRCDPISGHTALYWYRQSLGQGLEFLIYFQGNSAPDKSGLPSDRFSAERTGGSVSTLTIQRTQQEDSAVYLCASSLGGSNYGYTFGSGTRLTVV.

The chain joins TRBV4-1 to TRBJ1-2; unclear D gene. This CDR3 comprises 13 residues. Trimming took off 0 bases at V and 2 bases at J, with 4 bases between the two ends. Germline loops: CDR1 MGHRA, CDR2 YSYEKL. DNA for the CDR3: TGCGCCAGCAGCCAAGATCGCAACTATGGCTACACCTTC. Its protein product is CASSQDRNYGYTF.

The CDR3 spells CALERGFSTRNTEAFF. The CDR3 DNA sequence: TGTGCCTTAGAGAGGGGCTTTTCGACCCGGAACACTGAAGCTTTCTTT. The chain joins TRBV30 to TRBJ1-1; D perhaps matches TRBD1 (5 bases). Trimming pared 7 bases from V and 1 base from J, leaving 22 bases between. There are 16 residues in the CDR3. From germline, CDR1 is GTSNPN and CDR2 SVGIG (reference sequence).

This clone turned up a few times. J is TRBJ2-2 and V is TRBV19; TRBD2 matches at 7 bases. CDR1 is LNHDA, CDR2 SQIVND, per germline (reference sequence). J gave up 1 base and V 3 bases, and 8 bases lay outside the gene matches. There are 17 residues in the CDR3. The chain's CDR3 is CASSIIGRWGNTGELFF. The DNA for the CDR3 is TGTGCCAGTAGTATCATCGGGAGGTGGGGGAACACCGGGGAGCTGTTTTTT.

This CDR3 is CASSSRTGSSNQPQHF. CDR3 bases: TGTGCCAGTAGTTCCAGGACAGGGAGTAGCAATCAGCCCCAGCATTTT. V usage is TRBV19 and J usage is TRBJ1-5; TRBD1 matches at 8 bases. Trimming took 5 bases from V and 0 from J; bases not matched to a gene: 6. The CDR3 sequence is 16 residues long. The germline V gene encodes CDR1 LNHDA and CDR2 SQIVND (reference sequence).

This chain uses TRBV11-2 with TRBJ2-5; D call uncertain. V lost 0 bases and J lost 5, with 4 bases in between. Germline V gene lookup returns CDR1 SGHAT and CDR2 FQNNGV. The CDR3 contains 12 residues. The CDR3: CASSLERETQYF. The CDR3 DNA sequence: TGTGCCAGCAGCTTAGAACGGGAGACCCAGTACTTC.

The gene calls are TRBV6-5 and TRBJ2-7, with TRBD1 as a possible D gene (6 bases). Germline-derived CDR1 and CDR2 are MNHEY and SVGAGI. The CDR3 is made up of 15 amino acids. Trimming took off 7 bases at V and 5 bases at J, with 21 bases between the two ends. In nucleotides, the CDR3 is TGTGCCAGCACCTACGCAGCAGGGGTGATGAACGAGCAGTACTTC. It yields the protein CASTYAAGVMNEQYF.

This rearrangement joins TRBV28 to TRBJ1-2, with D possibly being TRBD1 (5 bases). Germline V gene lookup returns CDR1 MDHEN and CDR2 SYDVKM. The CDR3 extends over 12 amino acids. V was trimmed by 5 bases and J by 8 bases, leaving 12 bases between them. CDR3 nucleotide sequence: TGTGCCAGCAGTCGCAGGGTCGGCGGCTACACCTTC. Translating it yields CASSRRVGGYTF.

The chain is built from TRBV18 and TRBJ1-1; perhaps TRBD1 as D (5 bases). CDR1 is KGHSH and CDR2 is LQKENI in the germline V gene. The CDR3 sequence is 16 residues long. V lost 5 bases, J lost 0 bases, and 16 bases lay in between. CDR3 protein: CASSERQGALNTEAFF. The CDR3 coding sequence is TGTGCCAGCTCAGAACGGCAAGGGGCGTTGAACACTGAAGCTTTCTTT.

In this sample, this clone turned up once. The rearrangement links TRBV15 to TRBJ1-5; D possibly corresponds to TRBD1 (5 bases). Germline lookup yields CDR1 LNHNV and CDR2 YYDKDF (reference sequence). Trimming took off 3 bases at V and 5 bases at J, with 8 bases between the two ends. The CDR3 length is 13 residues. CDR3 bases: TGTGCCACCAGCAGTGGGGGACATCAGCCCCAGCATTTT. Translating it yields CATSSGGHQPQHF.

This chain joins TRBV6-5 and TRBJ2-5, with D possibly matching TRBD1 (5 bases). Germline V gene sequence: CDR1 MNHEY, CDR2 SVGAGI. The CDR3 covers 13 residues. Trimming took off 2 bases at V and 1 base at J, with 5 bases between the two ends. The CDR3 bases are TGTGCCAGCAGTTACGACAGCCAAGAGACCCAGTACTTC. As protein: CASSYDSQETQYF.

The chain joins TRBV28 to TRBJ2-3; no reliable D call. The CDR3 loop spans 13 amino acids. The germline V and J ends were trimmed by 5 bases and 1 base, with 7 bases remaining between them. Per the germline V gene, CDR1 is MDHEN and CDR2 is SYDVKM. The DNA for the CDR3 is TGTGCCAGCAGTGCCTACGGCACAGATACGCAGTATTTT. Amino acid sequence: CASSAYGTDTQYF.

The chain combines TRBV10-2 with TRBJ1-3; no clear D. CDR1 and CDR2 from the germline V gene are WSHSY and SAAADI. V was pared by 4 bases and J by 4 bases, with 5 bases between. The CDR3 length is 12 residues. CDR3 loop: CASSGGGNTIYF. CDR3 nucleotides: TGCGCCAGCAGTGGAGGGGGAAACACCATATATTTT.

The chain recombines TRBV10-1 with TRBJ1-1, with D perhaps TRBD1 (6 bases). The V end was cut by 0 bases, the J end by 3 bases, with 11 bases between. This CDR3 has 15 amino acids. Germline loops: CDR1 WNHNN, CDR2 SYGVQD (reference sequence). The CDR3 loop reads CASSESRGADTEAFF. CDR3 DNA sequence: TGCGCCAGCAGTGAGTCGCGGGGGGCCGACACTGAAGCTTTCTTT.

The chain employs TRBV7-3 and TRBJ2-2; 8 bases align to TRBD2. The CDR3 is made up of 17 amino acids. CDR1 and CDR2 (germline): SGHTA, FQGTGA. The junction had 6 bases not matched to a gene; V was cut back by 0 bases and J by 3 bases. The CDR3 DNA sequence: TGTGCCAGCAGCTTAACGCCCAGCGGGAGCTACACCGGGGAGCTGTTTTTT. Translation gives CASSLTPSGSYTGELFF.

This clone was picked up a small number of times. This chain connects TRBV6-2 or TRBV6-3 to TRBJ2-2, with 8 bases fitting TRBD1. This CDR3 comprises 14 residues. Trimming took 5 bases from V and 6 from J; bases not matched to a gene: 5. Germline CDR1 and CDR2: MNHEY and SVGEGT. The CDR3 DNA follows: TGTGCCAGCAGTCCCGACAGGGGCCCCGGGGAGCTGTTTTTT. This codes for CASSPDRGPGELFF.

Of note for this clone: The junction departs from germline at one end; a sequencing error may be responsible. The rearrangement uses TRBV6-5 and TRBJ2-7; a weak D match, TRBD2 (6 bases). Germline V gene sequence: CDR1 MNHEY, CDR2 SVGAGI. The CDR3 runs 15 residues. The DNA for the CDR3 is TGTGCCAGCAGTGACTCCTGGCGGGAACGCTACGAGCAGTACTTC. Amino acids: CASSDSWRERYEQYF.

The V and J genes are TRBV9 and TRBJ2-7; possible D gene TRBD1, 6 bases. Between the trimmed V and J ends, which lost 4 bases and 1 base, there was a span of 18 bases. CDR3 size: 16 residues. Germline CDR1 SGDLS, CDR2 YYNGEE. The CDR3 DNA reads TGTGCCAGCAGCCCCAAAGGAGGTCAGGGGTCCTACGAGCAGTACTTC. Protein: CASSPKGGQGSYEQYF. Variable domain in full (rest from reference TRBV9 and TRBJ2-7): DSGVTQTPKHLITATGQRVTLRCSPRSGDLSVYWYQQSLDQGLQFLIQYYNGEERAKGNILERFSAQQFPDLHSELNLSSLELGDSALYFCASSPKGGQGSYEQYFGPGTRLTVT.

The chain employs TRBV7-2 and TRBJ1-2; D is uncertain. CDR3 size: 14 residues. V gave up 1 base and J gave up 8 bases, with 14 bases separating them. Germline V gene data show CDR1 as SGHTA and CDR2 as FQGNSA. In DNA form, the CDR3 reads TGTGCCAGCAGCTTAGTCTGGGGAGGTGAAGGCTACACCTTC. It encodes CASSLVWGGEGYTF.

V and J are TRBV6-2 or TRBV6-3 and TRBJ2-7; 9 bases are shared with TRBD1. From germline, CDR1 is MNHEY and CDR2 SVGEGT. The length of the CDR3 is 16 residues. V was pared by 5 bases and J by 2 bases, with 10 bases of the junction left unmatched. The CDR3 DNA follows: TGTGCCAGCAGTAAACAGGGGGCCCAGGGGGCCTACGAGCAGTACTTC. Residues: CASSKQGAQGAYEQYF.

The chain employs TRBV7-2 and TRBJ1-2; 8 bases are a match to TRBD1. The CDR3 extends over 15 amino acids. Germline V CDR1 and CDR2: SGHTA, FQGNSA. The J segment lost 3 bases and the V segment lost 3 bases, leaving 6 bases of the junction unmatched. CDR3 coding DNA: TGTGCCAGCAGCTTGTACAGGGGGTCAGACTATGGCTACACCTTC. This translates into CASSLYRGSDYGYTF.

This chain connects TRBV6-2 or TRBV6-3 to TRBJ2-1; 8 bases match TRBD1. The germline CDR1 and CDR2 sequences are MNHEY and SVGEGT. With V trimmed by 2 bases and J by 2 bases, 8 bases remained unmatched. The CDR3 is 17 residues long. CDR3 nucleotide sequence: TGTGCCAGCAGTTACGGCCGGGACAGGCTGACCTACAATGAGCAGTTCTTC. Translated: CASSYGRDRLTYNEQFF.